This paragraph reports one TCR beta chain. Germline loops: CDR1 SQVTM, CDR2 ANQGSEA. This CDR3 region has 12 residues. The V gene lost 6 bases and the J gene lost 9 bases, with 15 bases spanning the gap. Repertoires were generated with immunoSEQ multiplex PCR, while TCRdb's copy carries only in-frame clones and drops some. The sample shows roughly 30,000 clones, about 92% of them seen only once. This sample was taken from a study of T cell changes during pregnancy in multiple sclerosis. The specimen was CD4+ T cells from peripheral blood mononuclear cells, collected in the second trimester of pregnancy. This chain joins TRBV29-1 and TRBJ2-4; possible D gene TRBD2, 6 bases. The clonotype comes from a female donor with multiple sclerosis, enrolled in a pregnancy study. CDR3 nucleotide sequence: TGCAGCGTGGCCCACTCCGGGGGCATTCAGTACTTC. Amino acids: CSVAHSGGIQYF.